Listed below are T cell receptor beta chains from one sample, sequenced in a study of shared clonotypes between healthy human individuals. TCRdb keeps only in-frame clones here, not all; method: immunoSEQ multiplex PCR. The table has nearly 1,000,000 clones, over 75% seen once. The specimen was memory CD4+ T cells sorted from blood. Receptors originate from a man younger than 35 in good health. The CDR3 runs from the conserved cysteine through the conserved F or W. A clone size is listed for some rows: how often the clone was seen (once, few, many), or a class if it is expanded.

V: TRBV2; size: .; CDR3: CASSEMWRTGELFF
V: TRBV19; size: .; CDR3: CASNEAGLYSPLHF
V: TRBV5-1; size: .; CDR3: CASSLEGLSYNSPLHF
V: TRBV5-6; size: once; CDR3: CASSLPNEKLFF
V: TRBV4-3; size: .; CDR3: CASSQDGVRSYGYTF
V: TRBV9; size: .; CDR3: CASSVAVSGEDMNTQYF
V: TRBV29-1; size: .; CDR3: CSVDGGAGGPNEQFF
V: TRBV6-1; size: .; CDR3: CASSGQVYRTISGANVLTF
V: TRBV5-6; size: .; CDR3: CASSFPGNYEQYF
V: TRBV4-1; size: .; CDR3: CASSQAGGGTNYGYTF
V: TRBV6-1; size: .; CDR3: CASSETPQTGVRYGYTF
V: TRBV4-2; size: .; CDR3: CASSQPGQGQETQYF
V: TRBV6-1; size: many; CDR3: CASSTGQGRETQYF
V: TRBV18; size: .; CDR3: CASSPATGGDEQYF
V: TRBV11-2; size: .; CDR3: CASSLVVLGSQYF
V: TRBV30; size: .; CDR3: CAWRVGQNTEAFF
V: TRBV7-2; size: .; CDR3: CASSLDRGYTEAFF
V: TRBV6-6; size: .; CDR3: CASSPDISLQETQYF
V: TRBV4-1; size: .; CDR3: CASSPLGTNQETQYF
V: TRBV28; size: .; CDR3: CASSTGFSNQPQHF
V: TRBV7-2; size: .; CDR3: CASSLANTYQETQYF
V: TRBV11-2; size: .; CDR3: CASSLMEGRTEAFF
V: TRBV7-2; size: .; CDR3: CASSPRQASSYEQYF
V: TRBV5-4; size: .; CDR3: CASSLDGRELFF
V: TRBV27; size: .; CDR3: CASSLRYSGEKRSPLHF
V: TRBV5-1; size: .; CDR3: CASSLAEVGTGELFF
V: TRBV4-3; size: .; CDR3: CASSQHPQGTNYGYTF
V: TRBV4-1; size: .; CDR3: CASSQGLAGTGYGYTF
V: TRBV12-2; size: .; CDR3: CASRSRVERGGRLSGELFF
V: TRBV30; size: few; CDR3: CAWSVKGSDGYTF
V: TRBV7-8; size: .; CDR3: CASSLGTGGKGEQYF
V: TRBV4-2; size: few; CDR3: CASSQDFPGDLTDTQYF
V: TRBV6-1; size: .; CDR3: CASSAQQGKETQYF
V: TRBV30; size: .; CDR3: CAWSSGQGRAFF
V: TRBV2; size: once; CDR3: CASTPSGVNTEAFF
V: TRBV6-5; size: .; CDR3: CASSRGETQYF
V: TRBV13; size: few; CDR3: CASSRGSLRAEAFF
V: TRBV4-3; size: .; CDR3: CASSLTVDGEQYF
V: TRBV6-1; size: .; CDR3: CASSGMTGGFVIQYF
V: TRBV5-4; size: .; CDR3: CASSLSGLEAYNEQFF
V: TRBV19; size: .; CDR3: CATGQQENTEAFF
V: TRBV7-3; size: .; CDR3: CASSLRDGEKLFF
V: TRBV11-3; size: .; CDR3: CASSLVQGPHTDTQYF
V: TRBV7-9; size: .; CDR3: CASTQTSSSYNEQFF
V: TRBV27; size: once; CDR3: CASTRGPANEQFF
V: TRBV6-5; size: .; CDR3: CASSYSYGERGSPLHF
V: TRBV5-6; size: .; CDR3: CASSLQGMAYGYTF
V: TRBV6-1; size: .; CDR3: CASSEGVYSNQPQHF
V: TRBV19; size: few; CDR3: CASSTRATGTEAFF
V: TRBV29-1; size: .; CDR3: CSAGYGYTF
V: TRBV5-4; size: .; CDR3: CASSLGTGGNEQYF
V: TRBV5-5; size: .; CDR3: CASSLAAGSYEQYF
V: TRBV6-1; size: once; CDR3: CASSGRGTSSYNSPLHF
V: TRBV6-6; size: .; CDR3: CASSYSHNEKLFF
V: TRBV23-1; size: .; CDR3: CASSQSRGNYGYTF
V: TRBV28; size: .; CDR3: CASRPPQSSYEQYF
V: TRBV6-1; size: once; CDR3: CASRRGLDSPLHF
V: TRBV2; size: .; CDR3: CASRVGTATYEQYF
V: TRBV27; size: .; CDR3: CASSPTGYGYTF